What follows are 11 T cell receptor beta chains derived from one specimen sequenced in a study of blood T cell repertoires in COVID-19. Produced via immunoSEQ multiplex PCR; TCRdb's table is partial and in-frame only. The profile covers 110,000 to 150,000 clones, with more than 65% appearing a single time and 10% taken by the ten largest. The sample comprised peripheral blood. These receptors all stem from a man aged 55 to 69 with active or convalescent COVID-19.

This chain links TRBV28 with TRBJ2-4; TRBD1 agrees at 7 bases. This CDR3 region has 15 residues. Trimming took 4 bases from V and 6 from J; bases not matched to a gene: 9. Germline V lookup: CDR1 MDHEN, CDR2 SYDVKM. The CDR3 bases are TGTGCCAGCAGTTCAAGCACGACAGGGCCAAACATTCAGTACTTC. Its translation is CASSSSTTGPNIQYF.

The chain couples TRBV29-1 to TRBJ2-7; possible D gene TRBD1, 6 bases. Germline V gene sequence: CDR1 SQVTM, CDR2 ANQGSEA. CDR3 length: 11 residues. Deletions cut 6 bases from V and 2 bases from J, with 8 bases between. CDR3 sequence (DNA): TGCAGCGTGAGGACAGCCTACGAGCAGTACTTC. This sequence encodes CSVRTAYEQYF.

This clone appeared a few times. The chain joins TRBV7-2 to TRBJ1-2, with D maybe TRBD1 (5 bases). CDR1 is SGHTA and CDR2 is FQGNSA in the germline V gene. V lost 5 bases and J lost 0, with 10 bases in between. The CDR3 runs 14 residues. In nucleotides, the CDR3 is TGTGCCAGCAGCGTGACAGTTACTAACTATGGCTACACCTTC. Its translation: CASSVTVTNYGYTF.

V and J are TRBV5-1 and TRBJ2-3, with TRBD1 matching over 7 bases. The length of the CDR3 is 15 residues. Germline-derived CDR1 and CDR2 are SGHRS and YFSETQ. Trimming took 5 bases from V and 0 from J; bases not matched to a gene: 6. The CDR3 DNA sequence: TGCGCCAGCAGAAGGGGACAGACTAGCACAGATACGCAGTATTTT. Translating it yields CASRRGQTSTDTQYF.

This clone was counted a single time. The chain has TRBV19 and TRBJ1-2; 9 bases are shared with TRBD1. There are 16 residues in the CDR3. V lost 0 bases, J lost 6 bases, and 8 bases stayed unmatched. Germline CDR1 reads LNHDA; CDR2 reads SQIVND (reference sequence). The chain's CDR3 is CASSIDQVGQGDGYTF. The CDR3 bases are TGTGCCAGTAGTATAGATCAGGTGGGACAGGGTGATGGCTACACCTTC.

The CDR3: CASSPSPGVGTEAFF. The DNA of the CDR3 is TGTGCCAGCTCACCATCCCCGGGGGTAGGGACTGAAGCTTTCTTT. The chain is built from TRBV18 and TRBJ1-1; D is perhaps TRBD1 (5 bases). CDR3 length: 15 amino acids. The V and J ends lost 2 bases and 5 bases respectively, with 15 bases between them. Germline CDR1 and CDR2: KGHSH and LQKENI.

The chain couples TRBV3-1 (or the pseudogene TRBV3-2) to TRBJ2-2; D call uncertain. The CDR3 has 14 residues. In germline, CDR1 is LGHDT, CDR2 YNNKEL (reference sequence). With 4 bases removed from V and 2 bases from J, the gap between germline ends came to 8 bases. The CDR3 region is CASSPGGNTGELFF. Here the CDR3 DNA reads TGTGCCAGCAGCCCCGGCGGAAACACCGGGGAGCTGTTTTTT.

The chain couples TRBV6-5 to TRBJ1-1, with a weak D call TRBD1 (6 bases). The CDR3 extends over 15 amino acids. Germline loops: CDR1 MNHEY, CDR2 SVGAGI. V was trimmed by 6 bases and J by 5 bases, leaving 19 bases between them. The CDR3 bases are TGTGCCAGCAGCCGCCCCACAGGGATAGGAACTGAAGCTTTCTTT. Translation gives CASSRPTGIGTEAFF.

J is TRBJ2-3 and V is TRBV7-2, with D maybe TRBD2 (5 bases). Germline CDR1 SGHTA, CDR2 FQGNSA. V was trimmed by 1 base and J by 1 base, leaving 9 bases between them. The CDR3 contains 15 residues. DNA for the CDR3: TGTGCCAGCAGCTTAGGGTTGCGGGGCACAGATACGCAGTATTTT. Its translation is CASSLGLRGTDTQYF. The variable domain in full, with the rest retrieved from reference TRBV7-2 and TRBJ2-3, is GAGVSQSPSNKVTEKGKDVELRCDPISGHTALYWYRQSLGQGLEFLIYFQGNSAPDKSGLPSDRFSAERTGGSVSTLTIQRTQQEDSAVYLCASSLGLRGTDTQYFGPGTRLTVL.

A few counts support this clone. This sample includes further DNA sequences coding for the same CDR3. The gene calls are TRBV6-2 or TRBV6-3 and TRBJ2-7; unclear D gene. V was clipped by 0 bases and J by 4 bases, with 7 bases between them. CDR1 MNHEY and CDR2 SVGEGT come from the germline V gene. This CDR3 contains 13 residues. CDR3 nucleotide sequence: TGTGCCAGCAGTTACTCGGCACCGTACGAGCAGTACGTC. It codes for CASSYSAPYEQYV.

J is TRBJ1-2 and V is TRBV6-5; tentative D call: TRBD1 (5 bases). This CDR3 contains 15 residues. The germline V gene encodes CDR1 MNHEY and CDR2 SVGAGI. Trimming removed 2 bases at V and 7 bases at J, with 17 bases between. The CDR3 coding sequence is TGTGCCAGCAGTTACAGGTCCAGGGTAGGGGTTGGCTACACCTTC. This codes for CASSYRSRVGVGYTF.